Below are 18 T cell receptor beta chains sequenced from a single sample in a study of blood T cell repertoires in COVID-19. Assay used: immunoSEQ multiplex PCR; TCRdb lists only in-frame clones, some missing. The sample consists of 90,000 to 150,000 clones, about 85% of them appearing once. What was sequenced was peripheral blood. These receptor sequences come from a man older than 75 with acute or convalescent COVID-19.

V gene TRBV7-8 combines with J gene TRBJ1-6, with TRBD1 matching 8 bases. CDR3 size: 15 residues. CDR1 and CDR2 from the germline V gene are SGHVS and FQNEAQ. Germline trimming cut 5 bases from V and 7 bases from J; bases unmatched to any gene: 7. CDR3 DNA sequence: TGTGCCAGCAGCGCCTTGGGGACAGGCAATTCACCCCTCCACTTT. This encodes CASSALGTGNSPLHF.

The chain recombines TRBV2 with TRBJ2-5; maybe TRBD2 (6 bases). Germline loops: CDR1 SNHLY, CDR2 FYNNEI. V was trimmed by 3 bases and J by 9 bases, leaving 17 bases between them. The CDR3 totals 14 residues. The CDR3 region is CASSEAGSLRAQYF. For the CDR3, the DNA is TGTGCCAGCAGTGAGGCGGGGAGTCTCCGGGCCCAGTACTTC.

The V and J genes are TRBV5-1 and TRBJ1-6; D may be TRBD1 (5 bases). Trimming cost V 3 bases and J 6 bases, with 10 bases left between them. The CDR3 is 14 amino acids. Germline CDR1 and CDR2: SGHRS and YFSETQ. This CDR3 is CASSSAGPNSPLHF. As DNA, the CDR3 is TGCGCCAGCAGCTCCGCAGGGCCTAATTCACCCCTCCACTTT.

The chain carries TRBV18 and TRBJ2-7; 8 nucleotides align to TRBD1. Germline lookup yields CDR1 KGHSH and CDR2 LQKENI. The CDR3 length is 16 residues. V gave up 2 bases and J gave up 6 bases; unmatched junction bases: 12. The CDR3 sequence is CASSPDAAGGSGEQYF. The DNA for the CDR3 is TGTGCCAGCTCACCAGATGCTGCAGGGGGCTCGGGCGAGCAGTACTTC.

The chain links TRBV2 to TRBJ1-2; D remains ambiguous. Germline V gives CDR1 SNHLY, CDR2 FYNNEI. V was shortened by 6 bases and J by 8 bases, with 13 bases between the two germline ends. The CDR3 is 12 residues long. The chain's CDR3 is CASSPERAGYTF. The CDR3, as DNA: TGTGCCAGCAGCCCCGAGAGGGCCGGCTACACCTTC.

The V call is TRBV15, the J call TRBJ1-2; 9 bases agree with TRBD1. V gave up 8 bases and J gave up 0 bases; unmatched junction bases: 4. The CDR3 sequence is 14 residues long. Per the germline V gene, CDR1 is LNHNV and CDR2 is YYDKDF (reference sequence). The CDR3 sequence is CATAGDRANYGYTF. The CDR3 DNA reads TGTGCCACCGCAGGGGACAGGGCTAACTATGGCTACACCTTC. The whole variable domain, filled in from reference TRBV15 and TRBJ1-2, reads DAMVIQNPRYQVTQFGKPVTLSCSQTLNHNVMYWYQQKSSQAPKLLFHYYDKDFNNEADTPDNFQSRRPNTSFCFLDIRSPGLGDTAMYLCATAGDRANYGYTFGSGTRLTVV.

The chain recombines TRBV5-1 with TRBJ1-6; D is possibly TRBD1 (5 bases). The ends were cut back, 4 bases at V and 8 bases at J, with 13 bases in the middle. The CDR3 contains 14 residues. Per the germline V gene, CDR1 is SGHRS and CDR2 is YFSETQ. The chain's CDR3 is CASSRSGADSPLHF. CDR3 sequence (DNA): TGCGCCAGCAGCCGGAGCGGGGCAGATTCACCCCTCCACTTT.

The chain recombines TRBV7-9 with TRBJ1-5, with D unresolved. The CDR3 spans 15 residues. Trimming left V 1 base short and J 0 bases short, with 7 bases between. CDR1 is SEHNR, CDR2 FQNEAQ, per germline (reference sequence). CDR3 DNA sequence: TGTGCCAGCAGCTTAGGAGAATATAGCAATCAGCCCCAGCATTTT. It yields the protein CASSLGEYSNQPQHF.

The rearrangement links TRBV18 to TRBJ2-7; TRBD1 agrees at 8 bases. Germline CDR1 KGHSH, CDR2 LQKENI. V gave up 5 bases and J gave up 4 bases; unmatched junction bases: 10. The CDR3 sequence is 15 residues long. The chain's CDR3 is CASSSTGTGSYEQYF. The CDR3 region has the DNA TGTGCCAGCTCATCGACGGGGACAGGTTCTTACGAGCAGTACTTC.

V usage is TRBV2 and J usage is TRBJ1-4; TRBD1 is a possible D gene (5 bases). Germline CDR1 and CDR2: SNHLY and FYNNEI. V shed 4 bases and J shed 8 bases, with 14 bases lying between them. This CDR3 is built from 14 residues. CDR3 loop: CASSAQGTSEKLFF. CDR3 DNA sequence: TGTGCCAGCAGTGCTCAGGGAACCTCAGAAAAACTGTTTTTT.

This chain links TRBV3-1 (or the pseudogene TRBV3-2) with TRBJ2-3; D is perhaps TRBD2 (6 bases). With 0 bases removed from V and 2 bases from J, the gap between germline ends came to 9 bases. The CDR3 covers 15 residues. Germline loops: CDR1 LGHDT, CDR2 YNNKEL (reference sequence). CDR3 loop: CASSQDQGLTDTQYF. The CDR3 DNA reads TGTGCCAGCAGCCAAGATCAGGGACTCACAGATACGCAGTATTTT.

The rearrangement joins TRBV6-5 to TRBJ1-5; D possibly corresponds to TRBD1 (6 bases). Trimming took off 2 bases at V and 4 bases at J, with 15 bases between the two ends. CDR3 length: 16 amino acids. Germline CDR1 reads MNHEY; CDR2 reads SVGAGI. The CDR3 here is CASSYRAGVRNQPQHF. CDR3 DNA: TGTGCCAGCAGTTACAGGGCAGGGGTCAGAAATCAGCCCCAGCATTTT.

The chain recombines TRBV19 with TRBJ1-1; D gene ambiguous. Germline CDR1 is LNHDA and CDR2 is SQIVND (reference sequence). There are 14 residues in the CDR3. V was clipped by 0 bases and J by 0 bases, with 5 bases between them. The chain's CDR3 is CASSIDRLNTEAFF. The CDR3 coding sequence is TGTGCCAGTAGTATAGACAGGTTGAACACTGAAGCTTTCTTT.

J is TRBJ1-5 and V is TRBV6-5; D perhaps matches TRBD1 (5 bases). The CDR3 runs to 14 residues. In germline, CDR1 is MNHEY, CDR2 SVGAGI. V gave up 0 bases and J gave up 4 bases, with 7 bases separating them. This chain's CDR3 is CASSYSEGNQPQHF. The CDR3, as DNA: TGTGCCAGCAGTTACTCGGAGGGGAATCAGCCCCAGCATTTT.

This clone came up a few times. This chain joins TRBV5-6 and TRBJ1-1; D perhaps matches TRBD1 (5 bases). This CDR3 region has 15 residues. Germline V lookup: CDR1 SGHDT, CDR2 YYEEEE. The ends were cut back, 2 bases at V and 1 base at J, with 12 bases in the middle. The CDR3 loop is CASSFKLGQNTEAFF. The CDR3 DNA sequence: TGTGCCAGCAGCTTCAAGCTTGGACAGAACACTGAAGCTTTCTTT.

CDR3 protein: CATSDPEGGNYGYTF. The CDR3 coding sequence is TGTGCCACCAGTGACCCTGAAGGGGGCAACTATGGCTACACCTTC. V usage is TRBV24-1 and J usage is TRBJ1-2; TRBD1 matches at 7 bases. Germline CDR1 is KGHDR and CDR2 is SFDVKD. The ends lost 4 bases at V and 2 bases at J; junction bases unmatched: 6. This CDR3 contains 15 residues.

V gene TRBV27 combines with J gene TRBJ1-6; tentatively, D is TRBD1 (6 bases). In germline, CDR1 is MNHEY, CDR2 SMNVEV (reference sequence). The ends were cut back, 3 bases at V and 3 bases at J, with 9 bases in the middle. There are 15 residues in the CDR3. The CDR3 is CASSFRTVYNSPLHF. In nucleotides, the CDR3 is TGTGCCAGCAGTTTTAGGACAGTCTATAATTCACCCCTCCACTTT.

The CDR3 DNA sequence: TGTGCCAGCAGTGAAGCTTGGGGCCCCACCAATCAGCCCCAGCATTTT. Protein: CASSEAWGPTNQPQHF. The chain carries TRBV6-1 and TRBJ1-5; D might be TRBD1 (5 bases). CDR3 length: 16 amino acids. V was shortened by 0 bases and J by 3 bases, with 12 bases between the two germline ends. Germline CDR1 reads MNHNS; CDR2 reads SASEGT.